The rows below give T cell receptor beta chains drawn from one sample of a study of T cell responses to AZD1222 COVID-19 vaccine. Assay: immunoSEQ multiplex PCR; the TCRdb copy retains only in-frame clones and omits some. The sample records about 85,000 clones, 70% to 90% being singletons. The starting material was peripheral blood, obtained on day 0 of MenACWY control vaccination. These receptors all stem from an adult in good health. The CDR3 runs from the conserved cysteine through the conserved F or W. The order of the fields is J gene, D gene, clone size, V gene, CDR3 protein, CDR3 DNA. The D gene is left open where the match is weak. Expanded clones are given a class, and other clones once, few, many or no size at all.

TRBJ2-3 | TRBD2 | - | TRBV19 | CASRLAGGTTDTQYF | TGTGCCAGTAGGCTAGCGGGGGGCACTACAGATACGCAGTATTTT
TRBJ2-7 | - | - | TRBV21-1 | CASRPKRQGGVSYEQYF | TGTGCCAGCAGGCCAAAACGACAGGGAGGGGTATCCTACGAGCAGTACTTC
TRBJ2-3 | - | - | TRBV13 | CASSRRGLGNADTQYF | TGTGCCAGCAGCCGACGTGGTCTAGGGAATGCAGATACGCAGTATTTT
TRBJ1-3 | - | - | TRBV5-5 | CASSTSGSGNTIYF | TGTGCCAGCAGCACGTCCGGTTCTGGAAACACCATATATTTT
TRBJ2-1 | - | - | TRBV3-1/TRBV3-2 | CASSQGRGAGNEQFF | TGTGCCAGCAGCCAAGGACGGGGGGCAGGGAATGAGCAGTTCTTC
TRBJ1-3 | TRBD1 | - | TRBV7-2 | CASSLGGGTGNTIYF | TGTGCCAGCAGCTTAGGGGGGGGGACAGGTAACACCATATATTTT
TRBJ2-7 | - | - | TRBV7-8 | CASSLGGSGLYEQYF | TGTGCCAGCAGCTTAGGGGGCAGCGGGCTCTACGAGCAGTACTTC
TRBJ1-2 | - | - | TRBV6-1 | CASSEVGRNYGYTF | TGTGCCAGCAGTGAAGTAGGCAGAAACTATGGCTACACCTTC
TRBJ1-2 | TRBD1 | - | TRBV3-1/TRBV3-2 | CASSQDYWTGGSVYGYTF | TGTGCCAGCAGCCAAGATTACTGGACAGGGGGCTCGGTCTATGGCTACACCTTC
TRBJ1-5 | - | - | TRBV29-1 | CSVADQNSNQPQHF | TGCAGCGTCGCTGACCAAAATAGCAATCAGCCCCAGCATTTT
TRBJ1-2 | - | - | TRBV13 | CASSLVVSGRAYYGYTF | TGTGCCAGCAGCTTAGTGGTCTCGGGCAGGGCGTACTATGGCTACACCTTC
TRBJ1-1 | TRBD1 | - | TRBV5-6 | CASSFRDRNMNTEAFF | TGTGCCAGCAGCTTTAGGGACAGGAATATGAACACTGAAGCTTTCTTT
TRBJ1-5 | - | few | TRBV20-1 | CSAGHTQPQHF | TGCAGTGCTGGGCATACACAGCCCCAGCATTTT
TRBJ1-4 | - | once | TRBV4-3 | CASSQFARANEKLFF | TGCGCCAGCAGCCAATTCGCCAGGGCTAATGAAAAACTGTTTTTT
TRBJ1-1 | - | once | TRBV7-2 | CASSLDWGTEAFF | TGTGCCAGCAGCTTAGATTGGGGGACTGAAGCTTTCTTT
TRBJ2-5 | - | - | TRBV19 | CASRGGGALGEETQYF | TGTGCCAGCCGAGGGGGAGGGGCCCTGGGGGAAGAGACCCAGTACTTC
TRBJ2-4 | - | - | TRBV28 | CASSPTSGDRAKNIQYF | TGTGCCAGCAGCCCAACCTCGGGGGATCGGGCCAAAAACATTCAGTACTTC
TRBJ1-2 | - | - | TRBV18 | CASSPEGPYGYTF | TGTGCCAGCTCACCCGAGGGTCCCTATGGCTACACCTTC
TRBJ1-4 | TRBD1 | - | TRBV15 | CATSRPGQSRLFF | TGTGCCACCAGCAGGCCGGGACAGTCTAGACTGTTTTTT
TRBJ2-7 | - | - | TRBV6-5 | CASSRGLGGSYEQYF | TGTGCCAGCAGTAGAGGGTTGGGGGGCTCCTACGAGCAGTACTTC
TRBJ1-5 | - | - | TRBV21-1 | CASIHRDRYSNQPQHF | TGTGCCAGCATCCACCGGGACAGGTATAGCAATCAGCCCCAGCATTTT
TRBJ1-1 | - | - | TRBV5-4 | CASSPDTPNTEAFF | TGTGCCAGCAGCCCGGACACCCCGAACACTGAAGCTTTCTTT
TRBJ2-1 | - | - | TRBV10-3 | CATRGAASYNEQFF | TGTGCCACCCGCGGGGCAGCCTCCTACAATGAGCAGTTCTTC
TRBJ2-3 | TRBD2 | - | TRBV3-1/TRBV3-2 | CASSQGIAGSGTDTQYF | TGTGCCAGCAGCCAAGGAATAGCGGGGTCTGGGACAGATACGCAGTATTTT
TRBJ2-7 | TRBD1 | few | TRBV2 | CASSGTASYEQYF | TGTGCCAGCAGCGGGACAGCTTCCTACGAGCAGTACTTC
TRBJ1-3 | - | - | TRBV3-1/TRBV3-2 | CASSQEGAEGNTIYF | TGTGCCAGCAGCCAAGAAGGCGCGGAGGGAAACACCATATATTTT
TRBJ2-7 | TRBD2 | - | TRBV7-2 | CASSLDRSGVWYF | TGTGCCAGCAGCTTAGACCGTAGCGGGGTTTGGTACTTC
TRBJ2-1 | TRBD2 | - | TRBV20-1 | CSTLAANEQFF | TGCAGCACACTAGCGGCCAATGAGCAGTTCTTC
TRBJ1-4 | - | few | TRBV6-5 | CASRDTRGNEKLFF | TGTGCCAGCAGGGACACCCGCGGGAATGAAAAACTGTTTTTT